This TCR beta chain emerged from a study of patients and donors after allogeneic stem cell transplantation. The V gene lost 1 base and the J gene lost 3 bases, with 10 bases spanning the gap. CDR3 size: 14 residues. Germline-derived CDR1 and CDR2 are SGHRS and YFSETQ. One entry per CDR3 protein, called by TCRdb with MiXCR from the RT-PCR reads. The table records approximately 150,000 distinct CDR3 sequences, roughly 30% of them present only once. This receptor was obtained from a human donor who was either an allogeneic HSCT recipient or a stem cell or donor lymphocyte infusion donor (not recorded which). It is not recorded whose cells these are; they may come from a transplant donor. The sequenced sample was blood, either unsorted or a sorted T cell fraction (not recorded which). V is TRBV5-1 and J is TRBJ2-5; D call uncertain. The CDR3 DNA follows: TGCGCCAGCAGCTTGTATGGCTCTGAAGAGACCCAGTACTTC. This gives the protein CASSLYGSEETQYF.